Detailed here is one TCR beta chain. This record comes from a study of blood T cell repertoires in COVID-19. For the study at large: Sites across the United States, Italy and Spain contributed samples from acute and convalescent COVID-19. T cells, B-cell-depleted T cells, or PBMCs supplied cDNA or gDNA.

How the authors handled the data: Amplification with reference gene primers provided the estimates of nucleated cell counts. Here immunoSEQ multiplex PCR was the method, and the copy in TCRdb shows in-frame clones only, minus some. The DNA gave D and trimming, while V, J and clone size come from that table. The table shows fewer than 65,000 clones, with around 87% occurring only once. Germline CDR1 is MDHEN and CDR2 is SYDVKM. V was shortened by 3 bases and J by 3 bases, with 6 bases between the two germline ends. The CDR3 has 12 residues. The sequence was obtained from a human donor with acute or convalescent COVID-19. The donor label of this sample is uncertain. The chain is built from TRBV28 and TRBJ2-7; no reliable D call. The specimen sequenced was peripheral blood. Here the CDR3 reads CASSFTRYEQYF. Here the CDR3 DNA reads TGTGCCAGCAGTTTCACACGCTACGAGCAGTACTTC.